What follows are 16 T cell receptor beta chains derived from one specimen sequenced in a study of T cells after posttransplantation cyclophosphamide. TCRdb's table, derived via immunoSEQ multiplex PCR, lists solely in-frame clones and lacks some. The data show over 15,000 clones, roughly 70% seen once. Treatment was busulfan-fludarabine conditioning, a marrow graft, and cyclophosphamide on days +3 and +4. This specimen was PBMCs, taken after an allogeneic stem cell transplant with post-transplant cyclophosphamide. The receptors were gathered from a young adult male patient who received an allogeneic stem cell transplant from a related donor, was CMV-positive, and had acute GVHD only. A share of the T cells may be of graft donor origin.

The V and J genes are TRBV18 and TRBJ1-2, with 9 nucleotides matching TRBD1. CDR1 is KGHSH, CDR2 LQKENI, per germline. The CDR3 contains 15 residues. J lost 6 bases, V lost 3 bases, and 8 bases had no gene match. CDR3 in DNA: TGTGCCAGCTCACCCCCAGGGACAGGGATCCATGGCTACACCTTC. Its protein is CASSPPGTGIHGYTF. Together with reference TRBV18 and TRBJ1-2, the CDR3 gives the full variable domain: NAGVMQNPRHLVRRRGQEARLRCSPMKGHSHVYWYRQLPEEGLKFMVYLQKENIIDESGMPKERFSAEFPKEGPSILRIQQVVRGDSAAYFCASSPPGTGIHGYTFGSGTRLTVV.

This clone was picked up a small number of times. This chain links TRBV29-1 with TRBJ1-2; D is uncertain. CDR1 and CDR2 (germline): SQVTM, ANQGSEA. Trimming pared 2 bases from V and 6 bases from J, leaving 13 bases between. The CDR3 extends over 13 amino acids. The CDR3 bases are TGCAGCGTTGAAAGAGGATTTGCCGATGGCTACACCTTC. Protein sequence: CSVERGFADGYTF.

The chain employs TRBV30 and TRBJ1-2; 11 positions match TRBD1. The CDR3 runs to 14 residues. Germline values: CDR1 GTSNPN, CDR2 SVGIG (reference sequence). After removal of 4 bases from V and 3 bases from J, the junction contained 4 bases not matched to a gene. The chain's CDR3 is CAWTGDRGYYGYTF. The CDR3 region has the DNA TGTGCCTGGACTGGGGACAGGGGGTACTATGGCTACACCTTC.

V usage is TRBV6-1 and J usage is TRBJ1-6; perhaps TRBD1 as D (6 bases). The CDR3 runs to 13 residues. V was trimmed by 9 bases and J by 9 bases, leaving 15 bases between them. Germline V lookup: CDR1 MNHNS, CDR2 SASEGT. The CDR3 loop reads CASDTGFGSPLHF. As DNA, the CDR3 is TGTGCCAGTGACACAGGGTTTGGTTCACCCCTCCACTTT.

J is TRBJ1-6 and V is TRBV27; the D is unclear. Trimming took off 5 bases at V and 7 bases at J, with 18 bases between the two ends. There are 16 residues in the CDR3. CDR1 is MNHEY and CDR2 is SMNVEV in the germline V gene (reference sequence). The CDR3 sequence: CASSPRVPTGNSPLHF. The CDR3, as DNA: TGTGCCAGCAGTCCGAGGGTCCCAACGGGAAATTCACCCCTCCACTTT.

The chain has TRBV11-2 and TRBJ1-2; 10 bases map to TRBD1. Germline assignment: CDR1 SGHAT and CDR2 FQNNGV. The CDR3 is 14 amino acids. Trimming took 3 bases from V and 7 from J; bases not matched to a gene: 5. CDR3 bases: TGTGCCAGCAGCTTTGGGACAGGGGTCCTTGGCTACACCTTC. It translates to CASSFGTGVLGYTF.

The rearrangement uses TRBV15 and TRBJ1-1, with 8 bases fitting TRBD1. The V gene end was trimmed by 0 bases and the J gene end by 4 bases; junction bases not matched to a gene: 13. CDR3 length: 18 amino acids. Per germline, CDR1 LNHNV and CDR2 YYDKDF (reference sequence). In nucleotides, the CDR3 is TGTGCCACCAGCAGAGATCGAGCAGGGGGCAGGAGGAGCACTGAAGCTTTCTTT. This sequence encodes CATSRDRAGGRRSTEAFF.

This rearrangement joins TRBV11-2 to TRBJ1-4; possible D gene TRBD1, 5 bases. Germline V gene data show CDR1 as SGHAT and CDR2 as FQNNGV. CDR3 length: 15 residues. The V end lost 4 bases, the J end lost 7 bases, and 16 bases lay between the germline ends. The CDR3 coding sequence is TGTGCCAGCAGCTCGTCGGGGGAAACAGGTGAAAAACTGTTTTTT. Its protein product is CASSSSGETGEKLFF.

This clone has a handful of counts. V is TRBV7-6 and J is TRBJ2-2, with D tentatively TRBD2 (6 bases). Germline CDR1 and CDR2: SGHVS and FNYEAQ. The CDR3 has 16 amino acids. The germline V and J ends were trimmed by 5 bases and 4 bases, with 17 bases remaining between them. The CDR3 DNA reads as TGTGCCAGCAGCCTTCGCTCGGAGGGGTCCACCGGGGAGCTGTTTTTT. Amino acids: CASSLRSEGSTGELFF.

The chain joins TRBV5-1 to TRBJ2-2; 9 positions match TRBD1. V shed 1 base, J shed 0 bases, and the junction held 1 base outside the gene matches. CDR1 and CDR2 (germline): SGHRS, YFSETQ. This CDR3 has 16 residues. DNA for the CDR3: TGCGCCAGCAGCTTGAGGACAGGGGCGAACACCGGGGAGCTGTTTTTT. Translating gives CASSLRTGANTGELFF.

The chain recombines TRBV14 with TRBJ2-4, with TRBD1 matching over 7 bases. V lost 2 bases to trimming and J lost 6 bases; unmatched junction nucleotides: 7. Germline CDR1 SGHDN, CDR2 FVKESK. The CDR3 is 15 residues long. The CDR3 coding sequence is TGTGCCAGCAGCCAAACCGGGACAGCCGTAAACATTCAGTACTTC. It specifies CASSQTGTAVNIQYF.

The chain is built from TRBV11-2 and TRBJ1-2; possible D gene TRBD1, 6 bases. With 1 base removed from V and 8 bases from J, the gap between germline ends came to 11 bases. Germline V gene lookup returns CDR1 SGHAT and CDR2 FQNNGV. This CDR3 comprises 13 residues. The CDR3 region is CASSLGYRDGYTF. The CDR3 nucleotides read TGTGCCAGCAGCTTAGGGTACAGGGACGGCTACACCTTC.

This chain links TRBV2 with TRBJ2-1; 9 bases match TRBD1. V shed 7 bases and J 9 bases; nucleotides not matched to a gene: 13. Germline lookup yields CDR1 SNHLY and CDR2 FYNNEI. The length of the CDR3 is 15 residues. CDR3 residues: CASNPPGQGITEQFF. The CDR3 DNA reads TGTGCCAGCAATCCCCCGGGACAGGGTATTACTGAGCAGTTCTTC.

The genes are TRBV2 and TRBJ2-7, with a weak D call TRBD1 (5 bases). The V end lost 6 bases, the J end lost 0 bases, and 9 bases lay between the germline ends. Germline V gives CDR1 SNHLY, CDR2 FYNNEI. There are 13 residues in the CDR3. The CDR3 DNA reads TGTGCCAGCAGGGACATGAGCTCCTACGAGCAGTACTTC. This encodes CASRDMSSYEQYF.

The CDR3, as DNA: TGTGCCAGCAGCCTAAGGGGGAGCAGCCGGCAAGGTTCACCCCTCCACTTT. Translated, it gives CASSLRGSSRQGSPLHF. The chain links TRBV7-8 to TRBJ1-6; perhaps TRBD1 as D (6 bases). Trimming cost V 5 bases and J 9 bases, with 23 bases left between them. The CDR3 loop spans 17 amino acids. From germline, CDR1 is SGHVS and CDR2 FQNEAQ.

On this clone: The germline gene is not matched at one end of the junction; a read error may be the cause. The J gene is TRBJ2-2, the V gene TRBV10-2, with D unresolved. Germline-derived CDR1 and CDR2 are WSHSY and SAAADI. The CDR3 spans 14 residues. The CDR3 nucleotides read TGTGCCAGCAGTGACGGTGGGAACACCGGGGAGCTGTTTTTT. This codes for CASSDGGNTGELFF.